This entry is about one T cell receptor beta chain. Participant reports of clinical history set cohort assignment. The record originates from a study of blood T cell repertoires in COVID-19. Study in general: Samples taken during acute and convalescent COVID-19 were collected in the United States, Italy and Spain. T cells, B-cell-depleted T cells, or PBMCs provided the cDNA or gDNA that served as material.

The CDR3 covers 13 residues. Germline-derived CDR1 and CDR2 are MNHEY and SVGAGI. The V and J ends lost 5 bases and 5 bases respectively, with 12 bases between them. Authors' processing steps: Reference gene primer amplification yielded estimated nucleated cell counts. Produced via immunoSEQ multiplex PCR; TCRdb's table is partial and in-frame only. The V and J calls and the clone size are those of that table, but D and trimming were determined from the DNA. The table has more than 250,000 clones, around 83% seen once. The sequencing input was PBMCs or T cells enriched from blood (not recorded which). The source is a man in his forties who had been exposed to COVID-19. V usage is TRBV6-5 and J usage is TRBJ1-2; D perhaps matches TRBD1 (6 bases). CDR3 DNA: TGTGCCAGCAGTCCCGGGACAATGTATGGCTACACCTTC. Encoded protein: CASSPGTMYGYTF.